This T cell receptor beta chain was profiled in a study of cytomegalovirus exposure and HLA in healthy donors (dated by TCRdb to about 2017). Study-wide context: An earlier analysis of roughly 500 of the donors reported approximately 300 Gb of sequence data and approximately 110 million unique TCR beta sequences from about 179 million T cells. An early release that covered about 640 HLA-typed donors contained 250 to 350 gigabases of sequencing data and 80 million or so unique TCR sequences. Of the roughly 400 genotyped donors, approximately 83% fell in the genetic ancestry cluster associated with self-reported Caucasian donors. The study aimed to test whether cataloging public T cell receptors could reveal signatures of past pathogen exposure. The study profiled the T cell repertoires of around 700 subjects by immunosequencing and related them to cytomegalovirus serostatus. A separate validation cohort of 100 to 150 different subjects was used in addition to the 666-subject first cohort. The study combined high-throughput TCR immunosequencing, statistical association of individual TCRs with disease status, and machine learning to predict cytomegalovirus infection status. In a later analysis, previously published TCR beta repertoires from some 640 donors were re-analyzed and high-resolution HLA genotyping was added so that TCR occurrence patterns could be studied. The later analysis used no new phenotypic data to find candidate immune exposures, relying instead on TCR beta sequences and their occurrence across donors. An earlier analysis of 500 to 650 of the donors applied high-throughput TCR beta sequencing to assess whether each TCR beta V gene segment acted as functional or pseudogenic. Alongside the repertoire data, information on donor age, sex, ethnicity and CMV serostatus was compiled. A later genetic analysis took genome-wide SNP genotypes for about 55% of the roughly 700 donors and used that subset as a discovery cohort. All discovery cohort repertoires had been generated on a single sequencing platform. Class I and class II HLA loci were covered by the typing at four-digit resolution. The number of donors typed differed by locus, with roughly 629-640 for A, B, C, DRB1 and DQB1, roughly 520 for DQA1, 606 for DPA1, and some 450 for DPB1. Roughly 5 DR-DQ haplotypes were handled as single units for association and clustering, since linkage in the cohort was strong. Across around 400 genotyped donors of the cohort, an average of about 200,000 unique TCR beta nucleotide sequences per donor were sequenced, and around 20% of those sequences were non-productive. Broader findings and caveats from the paper: In vitro tests confirmed that a few of the cytomegalovirus-associated TCR beta chains recognize cytomegalovirus antigens. A group of highly shared sequence variants was considered likely to be a technical artifact of the sequencing pipeline. According to a later analysis, most CMV-associated TCR beta chains appeared to be HLA-restricted, and the HLA associations seemed to be driven largely by CMV exposure. A later analysis found that TCR association rates varied across HLA loci, with DRB1 alleles showing the most associated TCRs and HLA-C alleles the fewest. Compared with the approximately 700-donor mean, donors in an Asian-associated ancestry cluster had fewer N-insertions in productive TCRs, according to a later genetic analysis. Specific HLA alleles were associated with some 15,000 TCR beta sequences at a false discovery rate of 0.05 in a later analysis. Roughly 15 rarely observed V segments, including chromosome 9 orphons, were excluded from the earlier analysis of about 600 of the donors because counts were too low. Because some donors lacked HLA typing at each locus, the association tests relied only on the typed subset. A further reported finding was that TCR beta sequences accurately predicted the HLA-A and HLA-B alleles for most subjects in the first cohort. Presence/absence analyses assumed roughly uniform sequencing depth across donors, an assumption that may not hold. An association between a missense DCLRE1C variant and V-gene and J-gene trimming of TCR beta chains was found in a later genetic analysis and replicated in an independent cohort. CMV serostatus was the only immune exposure information available for the cohort. In this cohort, only TCR beta chains were sequenced, and detectable features were limited by the absence of alpha or paired-chain data. In a later analysis, several top co-occurrence clusters were reported to appear linked to parvovirus B19, influenza, CMV and Epstein-Barr virus. A total of fewer than 200 TCR beta chains were listed by the study as associated with cytomegalovirus. Linkage disequilibrium might explain the correlated functional status among segregating V segments, but an unknown experimental factor could not be excluded. The classifier was reported to diagnose cytomegalovirus status with high specificity and sensitivity in both the original cohort and the validation cohort. The authors suggested that the approach could potentially be generalized to other disease states and immunological phenotypes. Broadly in line with IMGT annotations, most TCR beta V segments showed up in productive rearrangements about 87% or about 30% of the time in an earlier analysis of approximately 600 of the donors. When HLA alleles, especially DR and DQ, strongly co-occurred, TCR associations were difficult to assign to individual alleles. Across donors, most TCR sequences were observed very rarely, whereas some public TCRs were present in many individuals. In a later analysis, HLA-associated TCR beta chains were found to be more clonally expanded and to have lower generation probabilities than equally common non-associated chains.

With regard to this clone: This clone's antigen is unknown. Base quality data are lacking; no much larger clone is found one base away.

The cohort was made up of around 720 healthy bone marrow donors. Cohort members were all nominally healthy when sampled, although unrecorded immune exposures were likely present. The donor tested CMV seronegative and was one of the 352 seronegative cohort members. A peripheral blood sample was provided by each donor, and peripheral blood mononuclear cells were used for TCR beta sequencing. The Qiagen DNeasy Blood Extraction Kit was used to extract genomic DNA from the blood cell samples. Receptor libraries were prepared by the immunoSEQ multiplex PCR assay. A mixture of 60 forward primers for TCR Vbeta segments and 13 reverse primers for TCR Jbeta segments was used in the multiplex PCR. The CDR3 region of rearranged TCR beta genes was amplified from genomic DNA with a multiplex PCR assay. The amplified TCR beta libraries were sequenced on the Illumina HiSeq System as 87-base-pair reads. The original methods were these. A later analysis counted about 80 million unique TCR beta chains across the 500 to 850 repertoires, and about 10 million of these chains were shared by at least two donors. Raw reads were error-corrected and collapsed into unique sequences with a nearest-neighbor algorithm that merged closely related sequences to remove PCR and sequencing errors. To assign V, D and J gene segments, CDR3 sequences were aligned to IMGT reference sequences. For a sequence to be retained, a match of at least six nucleotides to both a V gene segment and a J gene segment was required. A rearrangement counted as productive if the CDR3 had no stop codons and remained in frame with V and J, and every other rearrangement counted as non-productive. CDR3 was defined according to IMGT convention as the region running from the second conserved V-encoded cysteine to the conserved J-encoded phenylalanine. The earlier analysis of 450 to 750 of the donors excluded any sequence lacking an unambiguous match to a single V gene segment. An earlier analysis of under 750 of the donors called V segments functional above 56.7% productive rearrangements and segregating when the between-donor standard deviation exceeded 5%. A statistical classification framework was built to diagnose cytomegalovirus status from the catalog of TCR beta chain sequences. A later analysis assigned V and J genes by comparing TCR nucleotide sequences with IMGT/GENE-DB human TR gene sequences. Using the TCRdist pipeline, a later analysis assigned CDR3 sequences along with most-parsimonious VDJ recombination scenarios. A later analysis defined each TCR beta chain by its CDR3 amino acid sequence plus V-gene family, and excluded reads lacking a unique V-gene family. To address suspected cross-contamination and a sequencing artifact, a later analysis removed around 600 highly shared, low-generation-probability nucleotide sequences. A later analysis calculated a clonal expansion index for each public chain from normalized within-repertoire ranks of inferred template counts. A later analysis computed generation probabilities with a VDJ recombination model fitted to out-of-frame rearrangements, and checked the results against IGoR. Hypergeometric tests were used in a later analysis to score TCR-TCR, TCR-HLA and TCR-CMV co-occurrence, with a repertoire-size bias correction applied to the TCR pairs. A later analysis estimated false discovery rates by permuting HLA or CMV assignments 20 times. In a later analysis, co-occurring TCRs were grouped using DBSCAN, and TCRdist sequence similarity was added for clustering within HLA-allele-positive subsets. Repertoires with fewer than 30,000 or more than 120,000 public chains were left out of co-occurrence clustering, as were roughly five repertoires with anomalous nucleotide sharing. The immuneACCESS repertoire file appears here via TCRdb, limited to in-frame rearrangements. These files lack a portion of the clones; in checked studies, under half of the deficit traces to unresolved V genes, and the cause of the others is not known. V, J and clone size are those of that table, while D and trimming were read from the DNA. The sample yields about 220,000 clones; over 65% were counted once. The top ten constitute roughly 0.62% of the sample.

This receptor was identified in a man aged 18 to 29 in good health and CMV-seronegative. Sequences were obtained from PBMCs.

The CDR3 protein is CASSQDSRDIDGYTF. The nucleotide sequence is TGCGCCAGCAGCCAGGACAGCAGGGATATCGACGGCTACACCTTC. The rearranged chain carries TRBV5-1 and TRBJ1-2; a weak D assignment points to TRBD1 (6 bases agree). Based on the germline V gene, the CDR1 and CDR2 sequences are SGHRS and YFSETQ. Its CDR3 holds 15 amino acids, cysteine through phenylalanine. This entry keeps only the CDR3 DNA: 45 bases, framed from base 1. At the junction V is shortened by 4 bases and J by 8 bases, with 21 bases in between. Here the CDR3 is joined to the reference TRBV5-1 and TRBJ1-2 genes, and the full variable domain is: KAGVTQTPRYLIKTRGQQVTLSCSPISGHRSVSWYQQTPGQGLQFLFEYFSETQRNKGNFPGRFSGRQFSNSRSEMNVSTLELGDSALYLCASSQDSRDIDGYTFGSGTRLTVV.